Following are 15 T cell receptor beta chains from one sample sequenced in a study of T cell responses to AZD1222 COVID-19 vaccine. Sequencing used immunoSEQ multiplex PCR; TCRdb keeps in-frame clones, though not all of them. The sample lists 75,000 to 100,000 clones; approximately 86% were seen once. The sample was peripheral blood, taken on day 0 of AZD1222 vaccination. These receptors were collected from an adult in good health.

The chain recombines TRBV19 with TRBJ1-1; 7 nucleotides align to TRBD1. Germline V gene data show CDR1 as LNHDA and CDR2 as SQIVND (reference sequence). The CDR3 length is 12 residues. V dropped 9 bases and J dropped 4; count of bases not matched to a gene: 5. The CDR3 DNA reads as TGTGCCAGCTACAGGGGCGGCACTGAAGCTTTCTTT. This gives the protein CASYRGGTEAFF.

The chain is built from TRBV28 and TRBJ2-7; D gene ambiguous. The CDR3 covers 14 residues. The V gene's germline CDR1 is MDHEN and CDR2 SYDVKM. V gave up 5 bases and J gave up 4 bases, with 15 bases separating them. For the CDR3, the DNA is TGTGCCAGCAGTCTGACCCTGATTGGGTACGAGCAGTACTTC. It translates to CASSLTLIGYEQYF. Based on the CDR3 plus reference TRBV28 and TRBJ2-7, the full variable domain is DVKVTQSSRYLVKRTGEKVFLECVQDMDHENMFWYRQDPGLGLRLIYFSYDVKMKEKGDIPEGYSVSREKKERFSLILESASTNQTSMYLCASSLTLIGYEQYFGPGTRLTVT.

This rearrangement joins TRBV6-5 to TRBJ1-2; 8 bases line up with TRBD1. Per the germline V gene, CDR1 is MNHEY and CDR2 is SVGAGI. CDR3 length: 13 amino acids. J was trimmed by 8 bases and V by 6 bases; bases with no gene match: 8. The CDR3: CASSSDRARGYTF. CDR3 coding DNA: TGTGCCAGCAGCTCGGACAGGGCGAGGGGCTACACCTTC.

The chain links TRBV5-1 to TRBJ2-7; no definite D call. Trimming removed 4 bases at V and 0 bases at J, with 5 bases between. Looked up from germline, CDR1 is SGHRS and CDR2 is YFSETQ. The CDR3 totals 12 residues. The CDR3 coding sequence is TGCGCCAGCAGCGCCAGCTCCTACGAGCAGTACTTC. Translated, it gives CASSASSYEQYF. The full variable domain, rest sourced from reference TRBV5-1 and TRBJ2-7, is KAGVTQTPRYLIKTRGQQVTLSCSPISGHRSVSWYQQTPGQGLQFLFEYFSETQRNKGNFPGRFSGRQFSNSRSEMNVSTLELGDSALYLCASSASSYEQYFGPGTRLTVT.

The rearrangement uses TRBV5-1 and TRBJ2-1; 10 bases fit TRBD2. Germline trimming cut 0 bases from V and 3 bases from J; bases unmatched to any gene: 6. Germline assignment: CDR1 SGHRS and CDR2 YFSETQ. CDR3 size: 17 residues. This CDR3 is CASSLGVAGGRYNEQFF. The CDR3 bases are TGCGCCAGCAGCTTGGGGGTAGCGGGAGGACGCTACAATGAGCAGTTCTTC.

V and J are TRBV6-1 and TRBJ2-7; the D is unclear. Germline V gene data show CDR1 as MNHNS and CDR2 as SASEGT. CDR3 size: 13 residues. Trimming left V 10 bases short and J 7 bases short, with 20 bases between. Written as DNA, the CDR3 is TGTGCCACCCTTGTCTCCCCTGCCGGGGAGCAGTACTTC. Its translation is CATLVSPAGEQYF.

The chain combines TRBV4-1 with TRBJ2-1; D uncertain. From germline, CDR1 is MGHRA and CDR2 YSYEKL. V was cut by 0 bases and J by 10 bases, with 13 bases left in between. CDR3 length: 14 residues. The CDR3 nucleotides are TGCGCCAGCAGCCAAGATGGGTCCTCAAGGGAGCAGTTCTTC. It translates to CASSQDGSSREQFF.

This chain connects TRBV5-8 to TRBJ1-6; no clear D gene. The V gene lost 2 bases and the J gene lost 10 bases, with 10 bases spanning the gap. In germline, CDR1 is SGHTS, CDR2 YDEGEE. The CDR3 extends over 13 amino acids. CDR3 sequence: CASSFTGLSPLHF. CDR3 sequence (DNA): TGTGCCAGCAGCTTCACCGGGTTATCACCCCTCCACTTT.

The chain uses TRBV28 and TRBJ1-2, with 8 bases fitting TRBD1. J lost 8 bases, V lost 5 bases, and 7 bases had no gene match. The V gene's germline CDR1 is MDHEN and CDR2 SYDVKM. The CDR3 sequence is 13 residues long. For the CDR3, the DNA is TGTGCCAGCAGTAGGACAGGGTTGGGCGGCTACACCTTC. Amino acids: CASSRTGLGGYTF.

The V and J genes are TRBV28 and TRBJ1-2; 7 nucleotides match TRBD1. Germline-derived CDR1 and CDR2 are MDHEN and SYDVKM. The CDR3 is 18 residues long. The trim removed 4 bases at V and 7 bases at J, leaving 21 bases unmatched. CDR3 region: CASSYGDRARLEKGGYTF. In DNA, the CDR3 is TGTGCCAGCAGTTACGGCGACAGGGCGAGACTTGAGAAGGGTGGCTACACCTTC.

This clone was seen just once. The chain combines TRBV28 with TRBJ2-3; D may correspond to TRBD1 or TRBD2 (5 bases each). Germline values: CDR1 MDHEN, CDR2 SYDVKM. The CDR3 consists of 15 residues. The V and J ends lost 7 bases and 6 bases respectively, with 20 bases between them. The CDR3 DNA reads TGTGCCAGCACCCGGGGCGACTCACAAAGGGATACGCAGTATTTT. Encoded protein: CASTRGDSQRDTQYF.

This clone appeared a single time. This chain uses TRBV27 with TRBJ2-1; 15 nucleotides align to TRBD2. Trimming cost V 5 bases and J 10 bases; bases outside gene matches: 6. CDR3 length equals 15 residues. Germline CDR1 MNHEY, CDR2 SMNVEV (reference sequence). For the CDR3, the DNA is TGTGCCAGCAGTCCGGGGACTAGCGGGAGGCGCGAGCAGTTCTTC. This codes for CASSPGTSGRREQFF.

This chain links TRBV3-1 (or the pseudogene TRBV3-2) with TRBJ2-7; no firm D call. In germline, CDR1 is LGHDT, CDR2 YNNKEL (reference sequence). The V and J ends lost 0 bases and 7 bases respectively, with 10 bases between them. The CDR3 length is 13 residues. The chain's CDR3 is CASSQDPRSEQYF. The CDR3 DNA follows: TGTGCCAGCAGCCAAGATCCCCGGTCGGAGCAGTACTTC.

This clone was picked up one time. The CDR3 coding sequence is TGTGCCAGCAGTTTTCCCCTAGCGGGGGCCACAGATACGCAGTATTTT. Protein sequence: CASSFPLAGATDTQYF. The V and J genes are TRBV28 and TRBJ2-3; TRBD2 matches at 10 bases. J was trimmed by 2 bases and V by 3 bases; bases with no gene match: 5. The CDR3 spans 16 residues. Germline CDR1 and CDR2: MDHEN and SYDVKM.

V usage is TRBV19 and J usage is TRBJ1-4, with D possibly being TRBD1 (6 bases). CDR3 size: 15 residues. Germline values: CDR1 LNHDA, CDR2 SQIVND (reference sequence). Deletions cut 6 bases from V and 8 bases from J, with 19 bases between. The CDR3: CASSKLQGSGEKLFF. As DNA, the CDR3 is TGTGCCAGTAGCAAACTACAGGGAAGTGGGGAAAAACTGTTTTTT.